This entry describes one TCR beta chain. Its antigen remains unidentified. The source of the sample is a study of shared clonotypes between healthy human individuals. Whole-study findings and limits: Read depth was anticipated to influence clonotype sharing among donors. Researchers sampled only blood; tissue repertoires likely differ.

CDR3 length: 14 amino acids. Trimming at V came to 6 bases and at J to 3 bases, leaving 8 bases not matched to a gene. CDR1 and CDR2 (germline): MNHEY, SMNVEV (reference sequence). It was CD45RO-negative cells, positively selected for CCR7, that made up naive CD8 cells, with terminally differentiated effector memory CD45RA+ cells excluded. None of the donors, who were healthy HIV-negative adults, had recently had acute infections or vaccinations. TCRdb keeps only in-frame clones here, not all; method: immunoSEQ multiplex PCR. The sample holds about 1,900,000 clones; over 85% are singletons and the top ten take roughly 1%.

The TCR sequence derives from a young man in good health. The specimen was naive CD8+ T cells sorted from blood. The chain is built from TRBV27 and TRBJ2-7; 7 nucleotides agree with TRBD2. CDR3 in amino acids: CASSLDPGGYEQYF. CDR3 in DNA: TGTGCCAGCAGCCTTGATCCGGGGGGCTACGAGCAGTACTTC.